This TCR beta chain is from a study of T cell repertoires in cytomegalovirus infection. As for the study in general: Well-studied HLA-B-restricted epitopes and recently identified HLA-C-restricted epitopes of CMV were both used in the study. Public TCR beta signatures marked donors with CMV infection and the matching HLA. Study results and caveats: There were carriers of CMV plus the relevant HLA, and cumulative public TCR beta family frequency identified them.

TCRdb re-analysed the reads in MiXCR, keeping a single row per CDR3 protein. The sample shows about 890,000 distinct CDR3 sequences, less than 40% of them seen only once. CDR1 is SGHVT, CDR2 SQSDAQ, per germline. This CDR3 contains 17 residues. In the case of this clonotype: Its antigen is still unknown. One junction end does not reproduce the germline sequence, and a read error may be involved.

The rearrangement uses TRBV7-4 and TRBJ1-1; 9 bases are shared with TRBD1. The sequences come from cultured CD8+ T cells from PBMCs, collected from culture after CMV antigen stimulation. The origin of this receptor is a human donor in good health (CMV status not recorded). Some clones in this sample may be carry-over from other donors' samples. This CDR3 reads CANSHRGLAVLNTEAFF. CDR3 coding DNA: TGTGCCAACAGCCACAGGGGGCTTGCCGTGTTGAACACTGAAGCTTTCTTT.